The 20 T cell receptor beta chains listed next were all sequenced from one sample in a study of blood T cell repertoires in COVID-19. Assay: immunoSEQ multiplex PCR; the TCRdb copy retains only in-frame clones and omits some. Seen here are some 190,000 clones, about 85% observed once, and the top ten hold 4.9%. The sample taken for sequencing was peripheral blood. These receptors were taken from a woman aged 80 or older with acute or convalescent COVID-19.

V gene TRBV2 combines with J gene TRBJ2-2, with 7 bases fitting TRBD1. The CDR3 runs 15 residues. Unmatched junction bases numbered 7, after V lost 4 bases and J lost 5 bases. Per the germline V gene, CDR1 is SNHLY and CDR2 is FYNNEI. The CDR3 spells CASSADRKVTGELFF. In nucleotides, the CDR3 is TGTGCCAGCAGTGCGGACAGGAAAGTGACCGGGGAGCTGTTTTTT.

V is TRBV3-1 (or the pseudogene TRBV3-2) and J is TRBJ1-1; D unclear. Germline CDR1 and CDR2: LGHDT and YNNKEL (reference sequence). V shed 3 bases and J shed 1 base, with 6 bases lying between them. The CDR3 is 13 residues long. This chain's CDR3 is CASSHEENTEAFF. The CDR3 coding sequence is TGTGCCAGCAGCCACGAGGAGAACACTGAAGCTTTCTTT.

V usage is TRBV6-5 and J usage is TRBJ1-1, with TRBD1 as a possible D gene (5 bases). The ends were cut back, 8 bases at V and 1 base at J, with 17 bases in the middle. The length of the CDR3 is 15 residues. The V gene's germline CDR1 is MNHEY and CDR2 SVGAGI. The CDR3 region is CASRRTGSTNTEAFF. The CDR3 region has the DNA TGTGCCAGCCGAAGAACAGGTAGCACGAACACTGAAGCTTTCTTT.

The rearrangement links TRBV30 to TRBJ1-5; tentatively, D is TRBD1 (6 bases). This CDR3 comprises 16 residues. CDR1 is GTSNPN, CDR2 SVGIG, per germline (reference sequence). Between the trimmed V and J ends, which lost 0 bases and 6 bases, there was a span of 18 bases. The CDR3: CAWSVFSSKGVQPQHF. The CDR3, as DNA: TGTGCCTGGAGTGTATTCAGTTCCAAGGGGGTTCAGCCCCAGCATTTT.

This sequence joins TRBV6-5 and TRBJ1-2; D is uncertain. The CDR3 runs to 14 residues. The germline V and J ends were trimmed by 4 bases and 7 bases, with 16 bases remaining between them. From germline, CDR1 is MNHEY and CDR2 SVGAGI. CDR3 sequence reads: CASSSGPTRGGYTF. As DNA, the CDR3 is TGTGCCAGCAGTTCCGGCCCCACGCGGGGTGGCTACACCTTC.

The rearrangement joins TRBV9 to TRBJ1-4; 9 bases are shared with TRBD1. This CDR3 comprises 14 residues. CDR1 is SGDLS and CDR2 is YYNGEE in the germline V gene. The V segment lost 1 base and the J segment 5 bases; nucleotides outside the gene matches: 0. CDR3 protein: CASSVTGGNEKLFF. The CDR3 bases are TGTGCCAGCAGCGTAACAGGGGGCAATGAAAAACTGTTTTTT.

This clone was seen a few times. The V and J genes are TRBV18 and TRBJ2-1; 7 bases fit TRBD1. The trim removed 3 bases at V and 4 bases at J, leaving 3 bases unmatched. The CDR3 spans 14 residues. Germline CDR1 and CDR2: KGHSH and LQKENI. The CDR3 loop reads CASSPETGYNEQFF. CDR3 coding DNA: TGTGCCAGCTCACCGGAGACAGGGTACAATGAGCAGTTCTTC. Full variable domain (outside the CDR3, taken from reference TRBV18 and TRBJ2-1): NAGVMQNPRHLVRRRGQEARLRCSPMKGHSHVYWYRQLPEEGLKFMVYLQKENIIDESGMPKERFSAEFPKEGPSILRIQQVVRGDSAAYFCASSPETGYNEQFFGPGTRLTVL.

This clone was counted once. The J gene is TRBJ2-1, the V gene TRBV6-2 or TRBV6-3, with D possibly matching TRBD2 (6 bases). The CDR3 has 15 residues. V lost 4 bases and J lost 5, with 15 bases in between. Per the germline V gene, CDR1 is MNHEY and CDR2 is SVGEGT. The CDR3 is CASSFWGEIHNEQFF. The CDR3 bases are TGTGCCAGCAGTTTTTGGGGGGAGATCCACAATGAGCAGTTCTTC.

V is TRBV6-4 and J is TRBJ1-1; TRBD1 might be the D (6 bases). Germline loops: CDR1 MRHNA, CDR2 SNTAGT. V was shortened by 6 bases and J by 6 bases, with 17 bases between the two germline ends. This CDR3 is built from 14 residues. The CDR3 nucleotides are TGTGCCAGCAGCCCAGACAGGACGGTACCTGAAGCTTTCTTT. Encoded protein: CASSPDRTVPEAFF.

In nucleotides, the CDR3 is TGTGCCAGCAGCTTAGCGGGAGGTACCACCGGGGAGCTGTTTTTT. Protein product: CASSLAGGTTGELFF. The chain combines TRBV11-2 with TRBJ2-2, with 7 bases fitting TRBD2. The CDR3 loop spans 15 amino acids. CDR1 SGHAT and CDR2 FQNNGV come from the germline V gene. The V gene end was trimmed by 1 base and the J gene end by 4 bases; junction bases not matched to a gene: 3.

The chain employs TRBV6-6 and TRBJ1-5, with a tentative D call TRBD1 (5 bases). Germline lookup yields CDR1 MNHNY and CDR2 SVGAGI (reference sequence). V lost 2 bases to trimming and J lost 4 bases, with 12 bases between them. The CDR3 is 15 residues long. The CDR3 DNA is TGTGCCAGCAGTTACGTAGGGGCAGCTAATCAGCCCCAGCATTTT. This codes for CASSYVGAANQPQHF.

V gene TRBV3-1 (or the pseudogene TRBV3-2) combines with J gene TRBJ2-1, with D unresolved. CDR3 length equals 15 residues. Germline V gene sequence: CDR1 LGHDT, CDR2 YNNKEL (reference sequence). Trimming cost V 1 base and J 14 bases, with 21 bases left between them. CDR3 nucleotides: TGTGCCAGCAGCCAAGGTAATTTAGCACGGCGGAGTAAGTTCTTC. Encoded protein: CASSQGNLARRSKFF.

CDR3 loop: CASSPLRGTYNEQFF. The CDR3 nucleotides are TGTGCCAGCTCACCTCTGCGGGGGACCTACAATGAGCAGTTCTTC. The J gene is TRBJ2-1, the V gene TRBV18, with 7 bases aligning to TRBD2. Looked up from germline, CDR1 is KGHSH and CDR2 is LQKENI. The junction had 4 bases not matched to a gene; V was cut back by 3 bases and J by 2 bases. The CDR3 runs to 15 residues.

The V gene is TRBV5-1, the J gene TRBJ2-7; perhaps TRBD2 as D (5 bases). Trimming removed 4 bases at V and 1 base at J, with 9 bases between. Germline lookup yields CDR1 SGHRS and CDR2 YFSETQ. The CDR3 runs 13 residues. The CDR3 DNA sequence: TGCGCCAGCAGCCCGGGGATTTCCTACGAGCAGTACTTC. Amino acid sequence: CASSPGISYEQYF.

This clone appeared a single time. The J gene is TRBJ2-3, the V gene TRBV7-2; 7 bases match TRBD1. The germline gives CDR1 SGHTA, CDR2 FQGNSA. V shed 6 bases, J shed 1 base, and the junction held 10 bases outside the gene matches. This CDR3 has 16 amino acids. The CDR3 protein is CASRRRLQGGTDTQYF. The CDR3 DNA is TGTGCCAGCAGACGACGCCTTCAGGGGGGCACAGATACGCAGTATTTT. Variable domain in full (rest from reference TRBV7-2 and TRBJ2-3): GAGVSQSPSNKVTEKGKDVELRCDPISGHTALYWYRQSLGQGLEFLIYFQGNSAPDKSGLPSDRFSAERTGGSVSTLTIQRTQQEDSAVYLCASRRRLQGGTDTQYFGPGTRLTVL.

The chain uses TRBV18 and TRBJ2-7; 12 bases map to TRBD2. The V segment lost 6 bases and the J segment 3 bases; nucleotides outside the gene matches: 6. Germline loops: CDR1 KGHSH, CDR2 LQKENI. The CDR3 length is 15 residues. CDR3 sequence reads: CASSVTSGSFYEQYF. CDR3 sequence (DNA): TGTGCCAGCTCCGTGACTAGCGGGAGTTTCTACGAGCAGTACTTC.

This chain connects TRBV18 to TRBJ2-7, with TRBD2 matching over 11 bases. Germline CDR1 KGHSH, CDR2 LQKENI. J was trimmed by 4 bases and V by 0 bases; bases with no gene match: 5. The CDR3 has 16 residues. Here the CDR3 DNA reads TGTGCCAGCTCACCACCGGGACTAGCGGAAGATTACGAGCAGTACTTC. This gives the protein CASSPPGLAEDYEQYF.

In nucleotides, the CDR3 is TGTGCCAGCAGTGGAGGGACAGGCTACGAGCAGTACTTC. Protein sequence: CASSGGTGYEQYF. This chain connects TRBV25-1 to TRBJ2-7; 8 bases agree with TRBD1. Germline CDR1 is MGHDK and CDR2 is SYGVNS. This CDR3 has 13 amino acids. Unmatched junction bases numbered 2, after V lost 4 bases and J lost 3 bases.

The chain uses TRBV6-5 and TRBJ2-6, with D possibly matching TRBD2 (5 bases). CDR1 is MNHEY and CDR2 is SVGAGI in the germline V gene. Trimming pared 5 bases from V and 1 base from J, leaving 9 bases between. This CDR3 has 15 amino acids. CDR3 bases: TGTGCCAGCAGTAGGGCGGGTTCTGGGGCCAACGTCCTGACTTTC. It yields the protein CASSRAGSGANVLTF.

The chain is built from TRBV7-9 and TRBJ1-5; D gene unclear. CDR3 length: 13 residues. V gave up 0 bases and J gave up 9 bases, with 9 bases separating them. Germline CDR1 and CDR2: SEHNR and FQNEAQ (reference sequence). The CDR3 nucleotides read TGTGCCAGCAGCTTAGCCGGGAGTGGGCCCCAGCATTTT. Its translation is CASSLAGSGPQHF.